This TCR beta chain emerged from a study of vaccination and CD4 T cells after COVID-19. About the research overall: Overlapping spike peptides of SARS-CoV-2, HCoV-NL63, HCoV-OC43 and HCoV-229E were used, and cells were stimulated with them.

V lost 0 bases to trimming and J lost 4 bases, with 11 bases between them. This CDR3 contains 15 residues. Germline CDR1 and CDR2: SGHKS and YYEKEE (reference sequence). An Oncomine TCR Beta short-read assay was used to sequence the DNA from cultured CD4+ T cells. Investigators obtained genomic DNA by extraction from cultured CD4+ T cells. TCRdb used MiXCR to reprocess the PCR reads, holding one entry per CDR3 protein. Found here are approximately 19,000 distinct CDR3 sequences, just under 45% of them singletons; the top ten hold roughly 6.7%. The treatment was: roughly 11-day PBMC culture with coronavirus spike peptide pools or control peptides (ViraFEST assay). Once peptide pools had expanded antigen-specific T cells, ViraFEST sequenced TCRs. Peptide pools at approximately 11 ug/ml and IL-2 at about 9.6 IU/ml were added to cultures of some 1.9 million PBMCs per well. As for this clonotype: Its specificity is unknown.

The chain carries TRBV5-5 and TRBJ1-5; D not certain. The TCR comes from a human donor who had recovered from COVID-19. The input for sequencing was CD4+ T cells from blood, cultured in vitro, taken after SARS-CoV-2 vaccination. CDR3 protein: CASSLATGFNQPQHF. The CDR3 nucleotides read TGTGCCAGCAGCTTGGCGACGGGGTTTAATCAGCCCCAGCATTTT.